This entry is about one TCR beta chain. CDR1 DFQATT and CDR2 SNEGSKA come from the germline V gene (reference sequence). With V trimmed by 4 bases and J by 2 bases, 4 bases remained unmatched. CDR3 length: 13 amino acids. The data derive from a study of CD8 T cells in Susac syndrome. Study-level background: The Susac syndrome patients were therapy-naive, on corticosteroids, or on intravenous immunoglobulin alone at blood draw.

It was with random hexamers that about 0.45 to 1 ug RNA was reverse transcribed. One entry per CDR3 protein results from TCRdb running MiXCR on the immunoSEQ multiplex PCR reads. The sample consists of about 94,000 distinct CDR3 sequences, 85% to 95% of them appearing once. The rearrangement joins TRBV20-1 to TRBJ2-5; 7 bases are shared with TRBD1. Sequencing input: CD4+ T cells from PBMCs. The origin of this receptor is a human donor with Susac syndrome. Here the CDR3 reads CSANNRGQETQYF. In DNA, the CDR3 is TGCAGTGCTAATAACAGGGGTCAAGAGACCCAGTACTTC.